This T cell receptor beta chain was sequenced in a study of radiotherapy plus CTLA-4 blockade in lung cancer. As for the study in general: Across the patients, objective responses occurred in less than 20%, and disease control in 30% to 35%.

Clones were sequenced by immunoSEQ multiplex PCR, and TCRdb holds only the in-frame ones, with some missing. In the table there are approximately 49,000 clones, 80% to 90% of which are singletons. J lost 2 bases, V lost 5 bases, and 9 bases had no gene match. Germline V gives CDR1 LNHDA, CDR2 SQIVND (reference sequence). CDR3 length equals 18 residues. CTLA-4 blockade using ipilimumab, together with focal radiation, was received by patients with chemo-refractory metastatic non-small-cell lung cancer. The TCR originated in a human donor with non-small cell lung cancer whose response to radiotherapy plus ipilimumab could not be evaluated. V gene TRBV19 combines with J gene TRBJ2-7; 16 nucleotides align to TRBD2. The sample was peripheral blood, taken from a patient treated with radiotherapy plus ipilimumab. The CDR3: CASSRPGLAGGRPYEQYF. The CDR3 nucleotides are TGTGCCAGTAGTCGACCGGGACTAGCGGGAGGGAGGCCCTACGAGCAGTACTTC.